These 18 T cell receptor beta chains were all obtained from the same sample, sequenced in a study of T cell clones after liver transplantation. Repertoires were generated with immunoSEQ multiplex PCR, while TCRdb's copy carries only in-frame clones and drops some. The top ten hold 0.8% to 1% of the sample, which has about 99,000 clones, 80% to 85% seen once. The sample in question was CD4+ T cells from blood, obtained before liver transplant. Source of these receptors: a human donor who received a liver transplant.

The rearrangement joins TRBV6-1 to TRBJ2-7; D possibly uses TRBD1 or TRBD2 (5 bases each). Germline CDR1 reads MNHNS; CDR2 reads SASEGT. Trimming pared 1 base from V and 2 bases from J, leaving 12 bases between. This CDR3 is built from 15 residues. The CDR3 protein is CASSEGDLAPYEQYF. CDR3 nucleotides: TGTGCCAGCAGTGAAGGGGACCTTGCCCCCTACGAGCAGTACTTC.

This clone occurred a few times. The CDR3 DNA is TGTGCCAGCTCAAAGGGATCGAACACTGAAGCTTTCTTT. This codes for CASSKGSNTEAFF. The chain uses TRBV18 and TRBJ1-1; D is undetermined. The CDR3 consists of 13 residues. Germline assignment: CDR1 KGHSH and CDR2 LQKENI. The V gene lost 5 bases and the J gene lost 1 base, with 8 bases spanning the gap.

The chain couples TRBV18 to TRBJ2-7, with 7 bases matching TRBD2. Germline trimming cut 8 bases from V and 2 bases from J; bases unmatched to any gene: 12. The CDR3 contains 15 residues. CDR1 and CDR2 (germline): KGHSH, LQKENI. DNA of the CDR3: TGTGCCAGCCGCGTGGGAAGCGGGATGACCTACGAGCAGTACTTC. Translation: CASRVGSGMTYEQYF.

This rearrangement joins TRBV2 to TRBJ1-1, with no clear D. Germline CDR1 reads SNHLY; CDR2 reads FYNNEI. The CDR3 totals 14 residues. V gave up 6 bases and J gave up 1 base, with 12 bases separating them. For the CDR3, the DNA is TGTGCCAGCAGCCCCTCTCCCTCGAACACTGAAGCTTTCTTT. Its translation: CASSPSPSNTEAFF. Filled out from reference TRBV2 and TRBJ1-1, the complete variable domain reads EPEVTQTPSHQVTQMGQEVILRCVPISNHLYFYWYRQILGQKVEFLVSFYNNEISEKSEIFDDQFSVERPDGSNFTLKIRSTKLEDSAMYFCASSPSPSNTEAFFGQGTRLTVV.

The J gene is TRBJ1-5, the V gene TRBV7-2; the D gene is possibly TRBD1 (6 bases). The CDR3 is 15 amino acids. The V end was cut by 1 base, the J end by 6 bases, with 13 bases between. Germline-derived CDR1 and CDR2 are SGHTA and FQGNSA. CDR3 DNA sequence: TGTGCCAGCAGCTTAGGCGGGGGCGCGGGTCAGCCCCAGCATTTT. Its protein is CASSLGGGAGQPQHF.

The V gene is TRBV7-2, the J gene TRBJ2-7; D perhaps matches TRBD2 (5 bases). This CDR3 comprises 12 residues. V was shortened by 5 bases and J by 2 bases, with 7 bases between the two germline ends. Per the germline V gene, CDR1 is SGHTA and CDR2 is FQGNSA. The CDR3, as DNA: TGTGCCAGCAGCCGGGGTCCCTACGAGCAGTACTTC. Amino acids: CASSRGPYEQYF.

This rearrangement joins TRBV4-3 to TRBJ2-7; D remains ambiguous. The CDR3 runs to 13 residues. Trimming cost V 3 bases and J 0 bases, with 6 bases left between them. CDR1 LGHNA and CDR2 YSLEER come from the germline V gene. As DNA, the CDR3 is TGCGCCAGCAGCCACGGAAGCTCCTACGAGCAGTACTTC. Its protein product is CASSHGSSYEQYF.

The chain carries TRBV9 and TRBJ1-1; D call uncertain. The germline V gene has CDR1 SGDLS and CDR2 YYNGEE. The V and J ends lost 4 bases and 4 bases respectively, with 17 bases between them. The CDR3 contains 15 residues. CDR3 amino acids: CASSPQSTVSTEAFF. DNA of the CDR3: TGTGCCAGCAGCCCACAGTCGACGGTTAGCACTGAAGCTTTCTTT.

J is TRBJ2-5 and V is TRBV6-6; 8 bases match TRBD1. CDR3 length: 13 amino acids. Unmatched junction bases numbered 7, after V lost 8 bases and J lost 5 bases. The germline CDR1 and CDR2 sequences are MNHNY and SVGAGI (reference sequence). The CDR3 DNA sequence: TGTGCCAGCGGACAGGGAGTAGGGGAGACCCAGTACTTC. Translating it yields CASGQGVGETQYF.

This clone was detected only once. The CDR3 loop is CASSIVSTGRETQYF. CDR3 DNA: TGTGCCAGTAGTATAGTATCGACTGGACGGGAGACCCAGTACTTC. This chain joins TRBV19 and TRBJ2-5; D gene ambiguous. V was pared by 1 base and J by 5 bases, with 14 bases between. The CDR3 is 15 residues long. Germline CDR1 is LNHDA and CDR2 is SQIVND (reference sequence).

This chain connects TRBV4-2 to TRBJ1-1, with no clear D. Germline lookup yields CDR1 LGHNA and CDR2 YNFKEQ. V lost 1 base, J lost 1 base, and 10 bases lay in between. The CDR3 has 15 amino acids. The CDR3 sequence is CASSQATRRNTEAFF. The CDR3 DNA is TGTGCCAGCAGCCAAGCAACACGACGGAACACTGAAGCTTTCTTT.

This clone was observed at least ten times. The J gene is TRBJ1-2, the V gene TRBV5-4; the D gene is possibly TRBD1 (5 bases). Deletions cut 1 base from V and 4 bases from J, with 11 bases between. The CDR3 loop spans 14 amino acids. The germline V gene encodes CDR1 SGHNT and CDR2 YYREEE (reference sequence). The CDR3 sequence is CASSLSQGSYGYTF. The DNA for the CDR3 is TGTGCCAGCAGCTTGAGCCAGGGAAGCTATGGCTACACCTTC.

V is TRBV9 and J is TRBJ2-2; TRBD2 agrees at 11 bases. CDR3 size: 16 residues. V shed 0 bases, J shed 5 bases, and the junction held 3 bases outside the gene matches. The germline CDR1 and CDR2 sequences are SGDLS and YYNGEE. As DNA, the CDR3 is TGTGCCAGCAGCGTAGAGTTAGCGGGAGGGACCGGGGAGCTGTTTTTT. This translates into CASSVELAGGTGELFF.

This clone was seen a few times. V is TRBV9 and J is TRBJ1-1; D uncertain. CDR1 is SGDLS and CDR2 is YYNGEE in the germline V gene. The CDR3 covers 17 residues. V was clipped by 0 bases and J by 4 bases, with 19 bases between them. The CDR3 nucleotides read TGTGCCAGCAGCGTAGTTAGGGTTGGGGTCCTCGGCACTGAAGCTTTCTTT. This gives the protein CASSVVRVGVLGTEAFF.

The rearrangement links TRBV30 to TRBJ1-3; D not certain. Germline V gene sequence: CDR1 GTSNPN, CDR2 SVGIG (reference sequence). The V gene lost 1 base and the J gene lost 2 bases, with 0 bases spanning the gap. This CDR3 has 11 amino acids. The CDR3 region has the DNA TGTGCCTGGAGTGCTGGAAACACCATATATTTT. Residues: CAWSAGNTIYF.

J is TRBJ1-4 and V is TRBV15; TRBD1 is a possible D gene (6 bases). Germline V CDR1 and CDR2: LNHNV, YYDKDF (reference sequence). Trimming stripped 0 bases from V and 4 bases from J, with 15 bases between. The CDR3 is 17 residues long. CDR3 in amino acids: CATSRDGGLGLNEKLFF. The CDR3 bases are TGTGCCACCAGCAGAGACGGGGGCTTAGGGCTTAATGAAAAACTGTTTTTT. Variable domain in full (rest from reference TRBV15 and TRBJ1-4): DAMVIQNPRYQVTQFGKPVTLSCSQTLNHNVMYWYQQKSSQAPKLLFHYYDKDFNNEADTPDNFQSRRPNTSFCFLDIRSPGLGDTAMYLCATSRDGGLGLNEKLFFGSGTQLSVL.

The chain is built from TRBV5-1 and TRBJ2-7; the D gene is possibly TRBD1 (6 bases). With 4 bases removed from V and 5 bases from J, the gap between germline ends came to 19 bases. The CDR3 extends over 15 amino acids. CDR1 and CDR2 from the germline V gene are SGHRS and YFSETQ. As DNA, the CDR3 is TGCGCCAGCAGCGGAACAGGGATAAGTGTGGACGAGCAGTACTTC. This sequence encodes CASSGTGISVDEQYF.

This sequence joins TRBV14 and TRBJ2-5; 7 bases fit TRBD1. Germline V gives CDR1 SGHDN, CDR2 FVKESK. The CDR3 is 14 residues long. Unmatched junction bases numbered 6, after V lost 4 bases and J lost 4 bases. Here the CDR3 reads CASSLTRTGETQYF. DNA for the CDR3: TGTGCCAGCAGCCTTACACGGACAGGAGAGACCCAGTACTTC.